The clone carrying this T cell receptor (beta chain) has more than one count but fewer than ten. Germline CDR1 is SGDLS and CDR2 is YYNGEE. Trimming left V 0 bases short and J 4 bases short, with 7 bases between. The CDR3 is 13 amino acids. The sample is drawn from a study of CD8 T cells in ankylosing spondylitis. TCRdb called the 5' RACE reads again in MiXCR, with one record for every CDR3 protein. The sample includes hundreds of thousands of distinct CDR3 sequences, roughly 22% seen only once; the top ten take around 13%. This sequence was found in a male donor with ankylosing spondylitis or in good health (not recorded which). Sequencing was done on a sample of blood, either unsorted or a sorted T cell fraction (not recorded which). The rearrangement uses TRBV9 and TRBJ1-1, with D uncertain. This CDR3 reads CASSVGLSTEAFF. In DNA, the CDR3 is TGTGCCAGCAGCGTAGGACTGAGCACTGAAGCTTTCTTT.